This paragraph reports one TCR beta chain. The antigen it recognizes is unknown. The input lacks base qualities; no much larger clone sits a single base away. V loses 3 bases of germline sequence and J loses 5 bases, and the interval between the two ends is 14 bases. Based on the germline V gene, the CDR1 and CDR2 sequences are SGDLS and YYNGEE. The CDR3 covers 14 residues, taking in both the cysteine and the phenylalanine. Only the CDR3 DNA stays, 42 bases, in frame from base 1. The source of the sample is a study of T cell responses to AZD1222 COVID-19 vaccine (dated by TCRdb to about 2021). In the study overall: AZD1222 recipients whose second dose came at about 4 weeks and those whose second dose came at about 12 weeks were combined into one group, since spike-specific TCR depth and breadth did not differ between the two schedules. Trial participants were enrolled by age into subgroups of 18-55, 56-69 and 70-plus years, and 148, 28 and 57 TCR-sequenced participants, respectively, were included in these subgroups. A total of 240 or so trial participants underwent TCR sequencing, of whom about 210 had received two doses of AZD1222 and around 26 had received two doses of the MenACWY control vaccine.

Read against the paper, the sample's time point label means: baseline before first vaccination. The vaccinee samples were drawn from two UK trials, COV001 and COV002, one of which was a single-blind randomized controlled phase 2/3 trial testing AZD1222 (ChAdOx1 nCoV-19) in healthy adults. For TCRbeta chain sequencing, PBMC samples were collected from trial participants at day 0 and at day 28 after the second dose. The CDR3 regions of human TCRbeta chains were analyzed by immunosequencing. For the original study's pipeline: Repertoire TCRs were checked for matches against a reference library of SARS-CoV-2-specific TCRs that had been generated using the MIRA antigen-specificity platform. Breadth was defined as the fraction of unique TCRs that were SARS-CoV-2-associated, and depth was defined as the fraction of total T cells that were SARS-CoV-2-associated. Using the MIRA data, each spike-specific TCR was assigned both to the spike region to which the TCR was reactive and to a CD4 or CD8 class. Log10-transformed breadth and depth values were compared by one-way ANOVA with Sidak's multiple comparisons tests. In TCRdb, the immuneACCESS table is reduced to in-frame sequences with V and J assigned. These tables do not hold every clone; where another copy was compared, an unresolved V gene accounts for under half, and the others remain unexplained. For V, J and clone size, that table is used; D and trimming come from the DNA. The sample data list more than 95,000 clones, and more than 70% of these were observed just once. 1.5% to 1.9% of the sample is held by the ten biggest clonotypes.

Broad study findings and their caveats: The whole spike protein was spanned by vaccine-associated CD4 TCRs, and dominant responses were seen in regions 160-218 and 743-854. Participants were mostly white British, with more females than males. The authors suggested clonal diversity may have been underestimated. No day 14 peak-response samples were available, so repertoires were characterized only after the peak T cell response. In the small 56-69-year group, the increase in depth fell short of significance, most likely because of low power. Only six AZD1222 recipients were SARS-CoV-2 seropositive at baseline, limiting conclusions about previously exposed vaccinees. After two AZD1222 doses, spike-specific TCR breadth and depth were significantly higher than at day 0 and than in MenACWY recipients. Nearly half of unique spike-specific TCRs reportedly recognized epitopes outside regions mutated in the B.1.351 and B.1.1.7 variants.

The receptor's source is an adult in good health. The chain was built from TRBV9 and TRBJ1-1; TRBD1 could be the D gene, as 5 bases match. Sequenced here: peripheral blood, sampled on day 0 of AZD1222 vaccination. The CDR3 loop reads CASSADSSWTEAFF. The nucleotides are TGTGCCAGCAGCGCAGACAGTTCCTGGACTGAAGCTTTCTTT.